This record concerns one TCR beta chain sequence. At one of its ends the junction is not consistent with the germline gene, which may arise from a read error. TCRdb re-derived calls from the RT-PCR reads in MiXCR, one entry per CDR3 protein. The table includes about 500,000 distinct CDR3 sequences, approximately 17% detected once. These data originate in a study of response to subunit inactivated influenza vaccine. CDR3 length: 14 residues. Germline CDR1 is SEHNR and CDR2 is FQNEAQ (reference sequence). The specimen was CD4+ T cells sorted from PBMCs, collected less than 30 months after vaccination. This clonotype was obtained from a man aged 50-75 years who received an inactivated influenza vaccine. The V call is TRBV7-9, the J call TRBJ2-5; D possibly uses TRBD1 or TRBD2 (5 bases each). CDR3 bases: TGTGCCGGCAGCTTAATGGGGGTACAAGAGACCCAGTACTTC. This codes for CAGSLMGVQETQYF.